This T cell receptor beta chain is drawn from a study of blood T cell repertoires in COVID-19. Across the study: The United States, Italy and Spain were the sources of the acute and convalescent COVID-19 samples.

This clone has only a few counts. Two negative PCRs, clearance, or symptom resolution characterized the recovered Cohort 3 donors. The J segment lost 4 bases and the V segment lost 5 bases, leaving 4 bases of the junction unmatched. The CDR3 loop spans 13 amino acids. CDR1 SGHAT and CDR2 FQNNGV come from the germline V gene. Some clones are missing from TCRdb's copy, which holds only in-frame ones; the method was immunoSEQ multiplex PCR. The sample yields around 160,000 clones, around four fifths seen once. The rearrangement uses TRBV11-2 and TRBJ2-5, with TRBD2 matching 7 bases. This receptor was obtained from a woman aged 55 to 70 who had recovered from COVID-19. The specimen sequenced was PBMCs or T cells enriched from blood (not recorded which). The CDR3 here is CASSVGLRETQYF. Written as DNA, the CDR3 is TGTGCCAGCAGCGTGGGACTAAGAGAGACCCAGTACTTC.